This T cell receptor beta chain was recovered during a study of human T cells and chemical hapten exposure. Study results and caveats: High-frequency TCRs, those above 1 in 1000, stayed the same after DPC sensitization.

CDR3 length: 15 residues. Germline CDR1 and CDR2: WSHSY and SAAADI. This clonotype appeared many times. No antigen is known for it. The junction and the germline gene differ at one end; a read error may be behind it. Sequencing started from total RNA isolated from unfractionated whole blood. Attachment of unique molecular identifiers to individual cDNA molecules was performed in the library. Via MiXCR, TCRdb re-called the reads, giving one row per CDR3 protein. This sample has around 120,000 distinct CDR3 sequences, with 8.5% found just once. The sequence was obtained from a human donor in good health. Some clones in this sample may be carry-over from other donors' samples. This sequence joins TRBV10-2 and TRBJ2-3; 11 nucleotides line up with TRBD2. Material: whole blood. The CDR3 DNA reads TGCGCCAGCTGTGACCTACTAGCGGGAGTGGATACGCAGTATTTT. It is translated as CASCDLLAGVDTQYF.